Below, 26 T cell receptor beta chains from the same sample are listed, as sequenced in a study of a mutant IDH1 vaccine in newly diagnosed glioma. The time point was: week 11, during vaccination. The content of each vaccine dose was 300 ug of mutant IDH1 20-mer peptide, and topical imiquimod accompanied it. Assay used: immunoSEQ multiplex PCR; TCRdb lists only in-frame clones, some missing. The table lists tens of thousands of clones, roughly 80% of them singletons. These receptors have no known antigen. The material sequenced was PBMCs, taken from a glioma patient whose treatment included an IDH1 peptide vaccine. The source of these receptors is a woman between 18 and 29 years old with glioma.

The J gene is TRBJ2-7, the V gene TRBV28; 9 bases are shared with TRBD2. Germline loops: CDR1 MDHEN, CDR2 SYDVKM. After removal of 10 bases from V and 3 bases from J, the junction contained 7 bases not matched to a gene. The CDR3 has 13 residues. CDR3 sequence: CATSGGSFYEQYF. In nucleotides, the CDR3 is TGTGCCACCAGCGGGGGGTCCTTCTACGAGCAGTACTTC.

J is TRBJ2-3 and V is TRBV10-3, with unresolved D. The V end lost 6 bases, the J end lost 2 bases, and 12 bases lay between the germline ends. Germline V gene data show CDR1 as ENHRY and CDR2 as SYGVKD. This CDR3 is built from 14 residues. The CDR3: CAISGYPNTDTQYF. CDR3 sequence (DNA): TGTGCCATCAGCGGCTACCCGAACACAGATACGCAGTATTTT.

The CDR3 here is CASSENGATYNEQFF. The CDR3 nucleotides are TGTGCCAGCAGTGAAAACGGGGCTACGTACAATGAGCAGTTCTTC. The V call is TRBV2, the J call TRBJ2-1; D tentatively fits TRBD1 or TRBD2 (5 bases each). Trimming shortened V by 2 bases and J by 4 bases, and 12 bases separated the two germline ends. From germline, CDR1 is SNHLY and CDR2 FYNNEI. This CDR3 contains 15 residues.

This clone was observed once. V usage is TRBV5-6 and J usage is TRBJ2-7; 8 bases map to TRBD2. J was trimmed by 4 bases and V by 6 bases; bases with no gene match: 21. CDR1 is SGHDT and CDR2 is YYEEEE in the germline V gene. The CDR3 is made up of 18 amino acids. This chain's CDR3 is CASTPPRALSGSRYEQYF. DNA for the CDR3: TGTGCCAGCACCCCCCCGCGGGCCTTAAGCGGGAGTCGGTACGAGCAGTACTTC.

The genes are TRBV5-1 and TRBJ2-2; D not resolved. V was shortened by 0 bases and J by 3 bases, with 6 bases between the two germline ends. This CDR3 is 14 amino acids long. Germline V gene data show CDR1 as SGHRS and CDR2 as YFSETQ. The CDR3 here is CASSLETHTGELFF. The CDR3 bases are TGCGCCAGCAGCTTGGAAACCCACACCGGGGAGCTGTTTTTT. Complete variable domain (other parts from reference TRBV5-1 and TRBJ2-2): KAGVTQTPRYLIKTRGQQVTLSCSPISGHRSVSWYQQTPGQGLQFLFEYFSETQRNKGNFPGRFSGRQFSNSRSEMNVSTLELGDSALYLCASSLETHTGELFFGEGSRLTVL.

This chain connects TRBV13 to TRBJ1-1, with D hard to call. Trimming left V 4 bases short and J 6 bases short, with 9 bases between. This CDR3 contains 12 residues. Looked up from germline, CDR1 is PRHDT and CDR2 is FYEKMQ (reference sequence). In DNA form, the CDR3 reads TGTGCCAGCAGCTCTCTGAGGGCTGAAGCTTTCTTT. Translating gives CASSSLRAEAFF.

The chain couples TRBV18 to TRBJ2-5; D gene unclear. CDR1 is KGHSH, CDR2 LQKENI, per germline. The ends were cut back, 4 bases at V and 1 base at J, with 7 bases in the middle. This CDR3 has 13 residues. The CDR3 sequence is CASSLAAQETQYF. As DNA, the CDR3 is TGTGCCAGCTCACTTGCGGCCCAAGAGACCCAGTACTTC.

This chain's CDR3 is CASSVSGTEAFF. In DNA form, the CDR3 reads TGTGCCAGCAGCGTAAGCGGGACTGAAGCTTTCTTT. V is TRBV9 and J is TRBJ1-1; D remains ambiguous. CDR3 length equals 12 residues. The germline V gene has CDR1 SGDLS and CDR2 YYNGEE. The ends were cut back, 1 base at V and 5 bases at J, with 6 bases in the middle.

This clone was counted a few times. Here the CDR3 DNA reads TGTGCCAGCAGCTCAGGGGGCGGGGCTATCTATGAGCAGTTCTTC. Translation gives CASSSGGGAIYEQFF. The V gene is TRBV11-2, the J gene TRBJ2-1, with TRBD1 matching over 8 bases. CDR1 and CDR2 (germline): SGHAT, FQNNGV. The CDR3 is 15 residues long. V lost 4 bases to trimming and J lost 8 bases; unmatched junction nucleotides: 10.

The CDR3 coding sequence is TGCGCCAGCAGCCAAGATAGGACCGCGACCTACAATGAGCAGTTCTTC. This gives the protein CASSQDRTATYNEQFF. The chain combines TRBV4-1 with TRBJ2-1; no reliable D call. Germline V gives CDR1 MGHRA, CDR2 YSYEKL. Trimming shortened V by 0 bases and J by 2 bases, and 11 bases separated the two germline ends. This CDR3 comprises 16 residues.

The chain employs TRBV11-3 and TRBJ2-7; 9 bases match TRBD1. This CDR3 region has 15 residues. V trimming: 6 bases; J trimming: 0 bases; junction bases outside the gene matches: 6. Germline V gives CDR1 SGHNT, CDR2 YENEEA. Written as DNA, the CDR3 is TGTGCCAGCAGGGATTCGGGACAGGGCTCCTACGAGCAGTACTTC. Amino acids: CASRDSGQGSYEQYF.

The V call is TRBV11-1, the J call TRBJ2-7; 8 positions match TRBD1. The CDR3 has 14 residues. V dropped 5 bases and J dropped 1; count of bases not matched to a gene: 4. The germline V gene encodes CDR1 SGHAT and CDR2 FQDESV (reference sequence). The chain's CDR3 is CASSPDRVSYEQYF. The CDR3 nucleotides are TGTGCCAGCAGCCCGGACAGGGTTTCCTACGAGCAGTACTTC.

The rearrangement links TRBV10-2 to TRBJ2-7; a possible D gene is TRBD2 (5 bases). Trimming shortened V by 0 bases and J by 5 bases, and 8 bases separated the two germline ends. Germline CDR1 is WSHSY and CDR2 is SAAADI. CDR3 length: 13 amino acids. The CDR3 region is CASSESRVNEQYF. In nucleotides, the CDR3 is TGCGCCAGCAGTGAGTCGAGGGTAAACGAGCAGTACTTC.

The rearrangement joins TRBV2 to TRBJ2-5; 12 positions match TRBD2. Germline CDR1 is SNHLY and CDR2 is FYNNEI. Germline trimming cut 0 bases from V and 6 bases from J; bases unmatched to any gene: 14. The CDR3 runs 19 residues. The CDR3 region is CASSEAVWELAGGGKTQYF. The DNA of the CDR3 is TGTGCCAGCAGTGAAGCTGTTTGGGAACTAGCGGGGGGAGGGAAGACCCAGTACTTC.

The CDR3 coding sequence is TGCGCCAGCAGCCCCGGGACAGTCTACGAGCAGTACTTC. Translation gives CASSPGTVYEQYF. The chain has TRBV5-1 and TRBJ2-7, with 7 bases that match TRBD1. Germline V gene data show CDR1 as SGHRS and CDR2 as YFSETQ. Losses at the gene ends were 4 bases for V and 3 bases for J; bases not matched to a gene: 4. This CDR3 region has 13 residues.

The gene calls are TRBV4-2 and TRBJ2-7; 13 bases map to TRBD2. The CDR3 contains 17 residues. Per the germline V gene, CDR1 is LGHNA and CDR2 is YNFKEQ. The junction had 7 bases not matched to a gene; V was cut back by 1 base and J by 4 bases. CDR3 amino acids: CASSQGQGLAGLYEQYF. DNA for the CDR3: TGTGCCAGCAGCCAAGGACAGGGACTAGCGGGATTGTACGAGCAGTACTTC.

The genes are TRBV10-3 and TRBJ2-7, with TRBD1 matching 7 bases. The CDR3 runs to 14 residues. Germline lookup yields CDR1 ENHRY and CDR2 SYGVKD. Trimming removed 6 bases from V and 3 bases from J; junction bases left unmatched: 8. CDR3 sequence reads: CAISNRDSDYEQYF. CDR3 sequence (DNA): TGTGCCATCAGCAACCGGGACAGTGACTACGAGCAGTACTTC.

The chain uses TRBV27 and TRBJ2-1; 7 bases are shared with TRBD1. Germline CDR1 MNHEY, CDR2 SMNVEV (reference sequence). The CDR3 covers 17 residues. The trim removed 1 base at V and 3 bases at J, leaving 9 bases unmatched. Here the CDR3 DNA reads TGTGCCAGCAGTTTATATCTCGCCCGGGACAGCTACAATGAGCAGTTCTTC. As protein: CASSLYLARDSYNEQFF.

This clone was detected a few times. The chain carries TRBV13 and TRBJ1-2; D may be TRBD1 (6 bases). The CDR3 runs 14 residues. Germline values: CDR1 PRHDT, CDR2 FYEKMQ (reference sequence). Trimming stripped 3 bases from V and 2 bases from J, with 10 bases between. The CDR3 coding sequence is TGTGCCAGCAGCTTCAGGGGACACAACTATGGCTACACCTTC. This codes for CASSFRGHNYGYTF.

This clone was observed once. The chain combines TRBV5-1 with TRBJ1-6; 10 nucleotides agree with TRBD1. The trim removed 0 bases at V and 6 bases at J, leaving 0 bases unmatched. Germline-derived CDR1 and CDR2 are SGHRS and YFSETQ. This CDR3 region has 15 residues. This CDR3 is CASSLGDRGNSPLHF. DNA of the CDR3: TGCGCCAGCAGCTTGGGGGACAGGGGTAATTCACCCCTCCACTTT.

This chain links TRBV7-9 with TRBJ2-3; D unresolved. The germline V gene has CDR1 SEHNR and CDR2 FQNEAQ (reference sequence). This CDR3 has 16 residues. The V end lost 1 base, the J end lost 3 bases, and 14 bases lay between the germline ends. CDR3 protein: CASSLGGPLVTDTQYF. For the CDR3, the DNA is TGTGCCAGCAGCTTAGGGGGTCCTCTCGTTACAGATACGCAGTATTTT.

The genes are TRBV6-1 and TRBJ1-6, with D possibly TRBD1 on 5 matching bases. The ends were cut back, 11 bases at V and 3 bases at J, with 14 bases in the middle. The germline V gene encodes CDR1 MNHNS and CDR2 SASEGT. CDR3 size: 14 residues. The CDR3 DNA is TGTGCCGGCCAAAGGGGAGTCTATAATTCACCCCTCCACTTT. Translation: CAGQRGVYNSPLHF.

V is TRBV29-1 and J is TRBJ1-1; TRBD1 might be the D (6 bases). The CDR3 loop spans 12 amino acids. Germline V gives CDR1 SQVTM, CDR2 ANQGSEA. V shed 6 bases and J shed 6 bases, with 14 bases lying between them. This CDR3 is CSVNWEGAEAFF. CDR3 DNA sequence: TGCAGCGTCAACTGGGAGGGGGCTGAAGCTTTCTTT.

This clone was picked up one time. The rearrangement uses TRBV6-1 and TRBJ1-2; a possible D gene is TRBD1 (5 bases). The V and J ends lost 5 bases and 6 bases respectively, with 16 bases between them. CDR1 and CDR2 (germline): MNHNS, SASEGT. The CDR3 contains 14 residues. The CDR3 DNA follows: TGTGCCAGCAGTCCCGGCCCGGGGGAGAATGGCTACACCTTC. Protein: CASSPGPGENGYTF.

CDR3 region: CASSIRAQLYLHNEQFF. The CDR3 region has the DNA TGTGCCAGTAGTATAAGGGCCCAGCTCTACCTTCACAATGAGCAGTTCTTC. V and J are TRBV19 and TRBJ2-1; D unresolved. Germline loops: CDR1 LNHDA, CDR2 SQIVND (reference sequence). V lost 2 bases, J lost 5 bases, and 19 bases lay in between. The CDR3 consists of 17 residues.

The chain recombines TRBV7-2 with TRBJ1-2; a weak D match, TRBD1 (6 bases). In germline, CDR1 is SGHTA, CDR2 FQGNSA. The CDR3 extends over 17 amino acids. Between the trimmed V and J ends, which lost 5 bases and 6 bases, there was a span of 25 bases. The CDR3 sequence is CASSLQQGSGKRNGYTF. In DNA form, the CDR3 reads TGTGCCAGCAGCCTTCAACAGGGTTCGGGGAAGCGGAATGGCTACACCTTC. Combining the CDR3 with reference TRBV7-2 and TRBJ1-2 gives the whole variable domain GAGVSQSPSNKVTEKGKDVELRCDPISGHTALYWYRQSLGQGLEFLIYFQGNSAPDKSGLPSDRFSAERTGGSVSTLTIQRTQQEDSAVYLCASSLQQGSGKRNGYTFGSGTRLTVV.